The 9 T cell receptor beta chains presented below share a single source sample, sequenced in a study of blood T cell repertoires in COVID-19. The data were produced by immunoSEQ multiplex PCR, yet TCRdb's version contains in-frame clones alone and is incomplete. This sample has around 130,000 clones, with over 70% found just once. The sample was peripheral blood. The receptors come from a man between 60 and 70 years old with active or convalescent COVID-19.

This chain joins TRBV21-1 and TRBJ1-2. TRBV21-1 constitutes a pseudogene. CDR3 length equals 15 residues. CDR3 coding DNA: TGTGCCCTCACGACTAGACAGTGTTATTGGGGAGGCTACACCTTC. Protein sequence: CALTTRQCYWGGYTF.

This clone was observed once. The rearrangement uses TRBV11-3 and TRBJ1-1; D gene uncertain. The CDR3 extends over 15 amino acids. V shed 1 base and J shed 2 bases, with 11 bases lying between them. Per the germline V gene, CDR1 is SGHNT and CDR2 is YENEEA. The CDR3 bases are TGTGCCAGCAGCTTAGGAGGGAGTGGTAACACTGAAGCTTTCTTT. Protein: CASSLGGSGNTEAFF.

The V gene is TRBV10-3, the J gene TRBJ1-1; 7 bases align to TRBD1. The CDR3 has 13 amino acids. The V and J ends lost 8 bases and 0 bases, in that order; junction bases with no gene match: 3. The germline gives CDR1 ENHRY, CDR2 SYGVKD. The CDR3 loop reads CAIRDSMNTEAFF. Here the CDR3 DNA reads TGTGCCATCCGGGACAGCATGAACACTGAAGCTTTCTTT.

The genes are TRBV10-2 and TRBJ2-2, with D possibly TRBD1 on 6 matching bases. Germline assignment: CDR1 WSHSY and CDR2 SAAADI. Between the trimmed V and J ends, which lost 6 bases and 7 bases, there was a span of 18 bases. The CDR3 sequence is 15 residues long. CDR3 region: CASRDRQGLGGELFF. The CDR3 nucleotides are TGCGCCAGCAGGGACCGTCAGGGGTTAGGCGGGGAGCTGTTTTTT.

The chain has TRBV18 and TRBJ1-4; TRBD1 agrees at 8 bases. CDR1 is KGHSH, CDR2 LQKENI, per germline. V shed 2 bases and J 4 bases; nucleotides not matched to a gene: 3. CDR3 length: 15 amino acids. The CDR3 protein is CASSPGTGLNEKLFF. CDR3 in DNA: TGTGCCAGCTCACCAGGGACAGGACTTAATGAAAAACTGTTTTTT.

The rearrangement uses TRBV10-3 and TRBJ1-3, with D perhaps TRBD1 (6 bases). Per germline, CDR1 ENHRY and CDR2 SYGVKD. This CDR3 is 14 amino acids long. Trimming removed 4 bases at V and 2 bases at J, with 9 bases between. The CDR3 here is CAISGQVAGNTIYF. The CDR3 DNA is TGTGCCATCAGTGGACAGGTAGCTGGAAACACCATATATTTT.

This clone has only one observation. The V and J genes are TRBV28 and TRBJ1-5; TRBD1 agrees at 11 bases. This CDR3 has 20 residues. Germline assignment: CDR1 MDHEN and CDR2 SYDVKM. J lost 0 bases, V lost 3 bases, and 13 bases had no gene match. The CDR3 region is CASSFLAGTGGGFSNQPQHF. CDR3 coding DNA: TGTGCCAGCAGTTTCCTGGCCGGGACAGGGGGAGGTTTTAGCAATCAGCCCCAGCATTTT.

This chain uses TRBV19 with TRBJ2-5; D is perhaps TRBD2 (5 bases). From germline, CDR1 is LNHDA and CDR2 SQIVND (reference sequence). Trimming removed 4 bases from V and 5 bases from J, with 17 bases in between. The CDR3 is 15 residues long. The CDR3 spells CASSRGSAPLETQYF. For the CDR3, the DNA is TGTGCCAGTAGTAGGGGTAGCGCCCCATTGGAGACCCAGTACTTC.

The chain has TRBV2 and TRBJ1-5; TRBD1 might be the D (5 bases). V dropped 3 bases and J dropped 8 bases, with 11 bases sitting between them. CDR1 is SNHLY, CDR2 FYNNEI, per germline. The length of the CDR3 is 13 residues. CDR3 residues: CASSENSREPQHF. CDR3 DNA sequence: TGTGCCAGCAGTGAGAATTCCAGGGAGCCCCAGCATTTT.